This T cell receptor beta chain was profiled in a study of T-cell memory formation after mild COVID-19. Study-level information: Clusters of TCRs were largely donor specific.

Trimming removed 2 bases from V and 3 bases from J, with 8 bases in between. Germline CDR1 SGHRS, CDR2 YFSETQ. The CDR3 covers 14 residues. TCRdb passed the 5' RACE reads through MiXCR, listing each CDR3 protein once. Of about 310,000 distinct CDR3 sequences in the sample, roughly 19% were seen once. This clonotype was observed a few times. The V and J genes are TRBV5-1 and TRBJ1-4; D is uncertain. This TCR came from a man younger than 35 who had mild COVID-19 (a few samples of this study predate the infection). Cell type and time point are not known. The sample taken for sequencing was PBMCs or a T cell subset sorted from them (not recorded which). CDR3 residues: CASSFRQANEKLFF. The CDR3 DNA follows: TGCGCCAGCAGCTTTAGACAAGCTAATGAAAAACTGTTTTTT.